These T cell receptor beta chains were read from a single sample in a study of response to subunit inactivated influenza vaccine. Each CDR3 protein is one row after TCRdb ran MiXCR on the RT-PCR reads. This table holds around 300,000 distinct CDR3 sequences, 20% to 25% found once. The sample here was PBMCs from blood, taken about 20 months after vaccination. These receptors were collected from a man aged 50 to 69 who received an inactivated influenza vaccine. The CDR3 runs from the conserved cysteine through the conserved F or W. D genes are given only for firm matches. The size entry is marked missing in some rows and otherwise reads once, few, many or a size class.

v_gene: TRBV3-1; d_gene: NA; j_gene: TRBJ2-2; abundance: NA; CDR3nt: TGTGCCAGCAGCCAAGGGAGATTCGGGGGACTTCTCACCGGGGAGCTGTTTTTT; CDR3aa: CASSQGRFGGLLTGELFF
v_gene: TRBV29-1; d_gene: NA; j_gene: TRBJ2-1; abundance: few; CDR3nt: TGCAGCGTTCAAGTCCGGGGAGCCAATGAGCAGTTCTTC; CDR3aa: CSVQVRGANEQFF
v_gene: TRBV12-3/TRBV12-4; d_gene: TRBD1; j_gene: TRBJ1-4; abundance: NA; CDR3nt: TGTGCCAGCAGTGCCGGACAGGGGCCTGAAAAACTGTTTTTT; CDR3aa: CASSAGQGPEKLFF
v_gene: TRBV6-5; d_gene: NA; j_gene: TRBJ2-5; abundance: NA; CDR3nt: TGTGCCAGCAGTTACTCGACCCAGGGAGGGACCCAGTACTTC; CDR3aa: CASSYSTQGGTQYF
v_gene: TRBV6-2/TRBV6-3; d_gene: TRBD1; j_gene: TRBJ1-4; abundance: many; CDR3nt: TGTGCCAGCAGTTACGGGCAGAGACAGGGGGCCTGGCAGGCTAATGAAAAACTGTTTTTT; CDR3aa: CASSYGQRQGAWQANEKLFF
v_gene: TRBV5-1; d_gene: NA; j_gene: TRBJ2-3; abundance: NA; CDR3nt: TGCGCCAGCAGCTTGGCCCGGGGCGGGACTAGCACAGATACGCAGTATTTT; CDR3aa: CASSLARGGTSTDTQYF
v_gene: TRBV4-3; d_gene: NA; j_gene: TRBJ2-1; abundance: NA; CDR3nt: TGCGCCAGCAGCCTAGGAGTAGCGGACTTGGGGAATGAGCAGTTCTTC; CDR3aa: CASSLGVADLGNEQFF
v_gene: TRBV6-5; d_gene: TRBD2; j_gene: TRBJ2-2; abundance: few; CDR3nt: TGTGCCAGCAGTTATTTTCGAGGACTAGGTTATTTAAACACCGGGGAGCTGTTTTTT; CDR3aa: CASSYFRGLGYLNTGELFF
v_gene: TRBV7-9; d_gene: TRBD1; j_gene: TRBJ1-2; abundance: many; CDR3nt: TGTGCCAGCGGACAGGGGGCTAACTATGGCTACACCTTC; CDR3aa: CASGQGANYGYTF
v_gene: TRBV9; d_gene: NA; j_gene: TRBJ2-3; abundance: few; CDR3nt: TGTGCCAGCAGCGTAGAAGGGTATGGAGATACGCAGTATTTT; CDR3aa: CASSVEGYGDTQYF
v_gene: TRBV4-3; d_gene: NA; j_gene: TRBJ2-5; abundance: NA; CDR3nt: TGCGCCAGCAGCCAAGAAGGGATCGGGGGATTCTACCAAGAGACCCAGTACTTC; CDR3aa: CASSQEGIGGFYQETQYF
v_gene: TRBV14; d_gene: NA; j_gene: TRBJ2-6; abundance: NA; CDR3nt: TGTGCCAGCAGCCAAGACCCCCTCGAAGGGGCCAACGTCCTGACTTTC; CDR3aa: CASSQDPLEGANVLTF
v_gene: TRBV25-1; d_gene: TRBD1; j_gene: TRBJ1-1; abundance: NA; CDR3nt: TGTGCCAGCAGTGAATGGCCCCACCTCGACAGGGACGTTGAAGCTTTCTTT; CDR3aa: CASSEWPHLDRDVEAFF
v_gene: TRBV2; d_gene: NA; j_gene: TRBJ1-2; abundance: few; CDR3nt: TGTGCCAGCAGCCGCGGATCCGGCGGGTATGGCTACACCTTC; CDR3aa: CASSRGSGGYGYTF
v_gene: TRBV2; d_gene: TRBD2; j_gene: TRBJ2-5; abundance: many; CDR3nt: TGTGCCAGCGGCCCGACTAGCTTGGAGACCCAGTACTTC; CDR3aa: CASGPTSLETQYF